This T cell receptor (beta chain) was captured by sequencing in a study of beta chain features in type 1 diabetes (dated by TCRdb to 2016 to 2019). At the level of the whole study: Mean age, gender distribution, total cell number and subset yield did not differ between patients and healthy donors. Regulatory and stem cell-like memory subsets were obtained from only 8 patients and roughly 8 healthy donors, while naive and central memory subsets were obtained from all 30 or so donors. The study compared the TCRB repertoires of sorted circulating CD4+ T cell subsets in recently diagnosed type 1 diabetes patients with those in matched healthy donors. A total of approximately 100,000,000 sorted cells were examined across all samples, and the number of cells per subset was strongly correlated with RNA yield.

With regard to this clone: Its antigen remains unidentified. The sample holds no much larger clone one base away, and base qualities are not on file.

Summary of the overall study and its limitations: Patients with type 1 diabetes made fewer insertions and deleted more nucleotides at VDJ recombination sites, implying thymic rearrangement abnormalities. Because cDNA was sequenced instead of genomic DNA, activated cells with high expression could be over-represented, although the groups did not differ in activation or CD3 levels. Because the HLA sub-analyses included only small numbers of individuals, any influence of HLA type on TCRB rearrangement was left unresolved. A moderate but significant shortening of TCRB CDR3 length was observed in type 1 diabetes patients in all four CD4+ subsets. Naive, central memory and regulatory TCRB repertoires appeared to be more alike among patients than among healthy donors. PCR might favor shorter templates, but patient and control samples were amplified and corrected together, so any skew would affect both groups equally.

The entire isolated RNA was reverse transcribed using the High Capacity cDNA Reverse Transcription Kit, and thus expressed TCRB transcripts were sequenced. Deep immunoSEQ sequencing was applied to naive, central memory and regulatory T cell samples, giving an average of roughly 3.6 million total reads per sample. Sorted cells were lysed in RLT buffer, and RNA was extracted using DNase-treated RNeasy Micro or Mini kits according to cell number. To prevent cross-contamination, every cell subset was processed on its own, while patient and healthy donor samples were processed together. Using the immunoSEQ multiplex PCR, TCRB sequences were amplified from cDNA into 87-bp fragments spanning the CDR3 region. The amplicons were sequenced using the Illumina HiSeq platform. The authors' analysis ran thus. Synthetic template baselines were used to correct PCR bias computationally, reads within Hamming distance 2 were collapsed, and singletons that could not be merged were discarded. Reads were aligned against IMGT to assign V, D and J genes, CDR3 length and insertions or deletions at six rearrangement sites. Within each subset, clonotype counts were normalized to sorted cell number, after which true diversity and Gini coefficients were computed with the tcR R package. The overlap coefficient, calculated on TCRB nucleotide sequences, was used to measure repertoire sharing. Out-of-frame TCRB sequences from naive cells were analyzed to stand in for the pre-selection repertoire. As stored in TCRdb, this immuneACCESS dataset retains in-frame rearrangements with V and J assigned. A fraction of the clones does not appear; measured against another copy, unresolved V genes explain less than half of the discrepancy, and the remainder lacks a known reason. Clone size and V and J calls were adopted from that table, with D and trimming inferred from the DNA. The sample profile shows about 330,000 clones; around 10% of them were found once. More than 0.015% of the sample belongs to the ten largest clones.

Each donor gave one peripheral blood draw, averaging about 100 mL, which was collected into heparinised tubes. Using a panel that included CD45RO, CCR7, CD25, CD127, CD95 and CD27, naive, central memory, regulatory and stem cell-like memory CD4+ T cells were sorted on a BD FACSAria II. Purity was above 95% for every sorted population. Right away, PBMCs were isolated by Lymphoprep density gradient centrifugation and were stained directly, with no culture step. Samples were stained and sorted in pairs, with one healthy donor and one patient per experiment, so that batch effects were minimized. The CDR3 contains 15 residues, cysteine and phenylalanine counted. Just the 45-base CDR3 DNA is kept, in frame starting at base 1. V is pruned by 6 bases and J by 1 base, leaving 8 bases of the junction without a gene match. The germline V gene (reference sequence) provides CDR1 MNHNY and CDR2 SVGAGI.

The chain links TRBV6-6 with TRBJ2-7; 8 bases in between match TRBD1. Sequenced sample: naive CD4+ T cells from blood. The cell subset or site label, read with the paper, signifies: true naive CD4+ T cells. The receptor was derived from a young woman in good health. The DNA sequence is given as TGTGCCAGCAGCTCCGGACAGGGCCTATCCTACGAGCAGTACTTC. It translates as CASSSGQGLSYEQYF.